A single TCR beta chain is shown here with its context. Its recognized antigen is unknown. Per-base qualities were not stored, and no clone one base away is much larger. The sample belongs to a study of blood T cell repertoires in COVID-19 (dated by TCRdb to the early 2020s). With regard to the full study: Samples from collaborators originated in the United States, Italy and Spain and spanned both the acute and convalescent phases of COVID-19. The material from the prospective study consisted of cDNA or gDNA derived from T cells, B-cell-depleted T cells, or PBMCs. Subjects who had been exposed to COVID-19, were actively infected with it, or had recovered from it provided the deeply sampled blood TCRbeta repertoires that made up the dataset. A de-identified subject ID, COVID-19 status, age in years and sex were almost always included in the sample metadata. The repertoires were made available in a free public database intended to serve as a resource for research on the immune response to SARS-CoV-2. Where HLA class I and class II types were available, the types were taken from metadata supplied by the sample provider, not from assay-based typing. The samples were drawn from the first 160 participants of the ongoing ImmuneRACE study and from about 1,200 subjects provided by 6 global collaborators.

Whole blood was collected in K2EDTA tubes by collaborating institutions according to the institutions' own protocols. For TCRbeta analysis, collaborator samples were shipped as frozen whole blood, as isolated PBMCs, or as DNA extracted from either sample type. TCRbeta CDR3 regions were amplified from genomic DNA using the immunoSEQ Assay, a bias-controlled multiplex PCR. On the authors' methods: Nucleated cell counts per sample were estimated from amplification of reference gene primers within the assay. To quantify the absolute abundance of each unique TCRbeta CDR3 rearrangement, sequence reads were collapsed and filtered. For each sample, productive Simpson clonality was calculated as the square root of Simpson's diversity index over productive rearrangements. This is the immuneACCESS table as TCRdb keeps it, with only in-frame sequences that have V and J called. A part of the clones is gone; compared with another copy, unresolved V genes explain less than half, and the rest is unexplained. D and trimming come from the DNA, and the V and J calls and clone size come from that table. This sample gives 50,000 to 65,000 clones in total; roughly 68% of them show up just once. 28% of the sample belongs to the ten largest clones.

From the cysteine up to the phenylalanine, the CDR3 has a length of 15 residues. Only the CDR3 DNA is retained, 45 bases long and in frame from the first base. Trimming leaves V shorter by 1 base and J shorter by 5 bases, with the junction holding 5 bases beyond the gene matches. CDR1 and CDR2, per the germline V gene, are SQVTM and ANQGSEA. Results the study describes overall, beyond this receptor: The amount of clinical and demographic metadata varied by source and participant and was provided uncurated.

This chain is built from TRBV29-1 and TRBJ2-3, with 11 bases in between that match TRBD2. Material for sequencing was peripheral blood. The clonotype comes from a woman older than 75 with acute or convalescent COVID-19. Here is the DNA: TGCAGCGTTGAAGGGTCCCTAGCGGGAGGAGATACGCAGTATTTT. Its amino acids are CSVEGSLAGGDTQYF.